This T cell receptor (beta chain) was retrieved from a study of blood T cells in healthy people across ages. This clonotype was seen more than once but under ten times. With 3 bases removed from V and 3 bases from J, the gap between germline ends came to 9 bases. Germline loops: CDR1 SNHLY, CDR2 FYNNEI. CDR3 size: 13 residues. Through a sample-barcoded 5' primer and a J-beta primer mix, a second PCR was run for roughly 6 to 12 cycles. One entry per CDR3 protein results from TCRdb running MiXCR on the 5' RACE reads. The sample includes around 750,000 distinct CDR3 sequences, 53% seen only once; the top ten take about 42%. Every donor provided around 9.5 milliliters of peripheral blood. Extraction yielded at least 5 micrograms of total RNA per sample.

V and J are TRBV2 and TRBJ2-7; D is undetermined. Material for sequencing was blood. The sequence was collected from a man aged 80 or over in good health. CDR3 protein: CASSEAAVYEQYF. CDR3 DNA sequence: TGTGCCAGCAGTGAGGCGGCCGTCTACGAGCAGTACTTC.